The source of this TCR beta chain is a study of blood T cell repertoires in COVID-19. Study-level background: The study drew acute and convalescent COVID-19 samples from the United States, Italy and Spain.

This table comes from immunoSEQ multiplex PCR, and its TCRdb copy is limited to in-frame clones, with some not included. The table shows around 160,000 clones, with 84% occurring only once. V lost 4 bases and J lost 17; bases outside the gene matches: 12. The CDR3 has 13 amino acids. This chain joins TRBV12-3 or TRBV12-4 and TRBJ1-4, with TRBD1 matching 8 bases. The sequenced sample was PBMCs or T cells enriched from blood (not recorded which). This sequence originates from a woman in her 50s who had been exposed to COVID-19. CDR3 loop: CASSYRPRDRLFF. CDR3 DNA: TGTGCCAGCAGTTATAGACCTCGGGACAGGTTATTTTTT.